This TCR beta chain was identified during a study of T cell responses to AZD1222 COVID-19 vaccine. Study outcomes and limitations: At baseline, just a handful of AZD1222 recipients tested seropositive. Nearly half of spike-specific TCRs reportedly target unmutated variant regions. A rise in Spike-specific TCR breadth and depth followed two AZD1222 doses. Researchers report vaccine-associated CD4 TCRs spanning spike, with dominance at 160-218 and 743-854.

V gave up 1 base and J gave up 1 base, with 9 bases separating them. The germline V gene encodes CDR1 SEHNR and CDR2 FQNEAQ (reference sequence). The CDR3 loop spans 15 amino acids. As concerns this clone: No antigen is known for it.

Clones were sequenced by immunoSEQ multiplex PCR, and TCRdb holds only the in-frame ones, with some missing. The data show about 140,000 clones, 70% to 90% seen once. This receptor was obtained from an adult in good health. V gene TRBV7-9 combines with J gene TRBJ2-3; D not certain. The starting material was peripheral blood, obtained on day 0 of AZD1222 vaccination. This CDR3 reads CASSLESTGTDTQYF. For the CDR3, the DNA is TGTGCCAGCAGCTTAGAATCCACCGGCACAGATACGCAGTATTTT.